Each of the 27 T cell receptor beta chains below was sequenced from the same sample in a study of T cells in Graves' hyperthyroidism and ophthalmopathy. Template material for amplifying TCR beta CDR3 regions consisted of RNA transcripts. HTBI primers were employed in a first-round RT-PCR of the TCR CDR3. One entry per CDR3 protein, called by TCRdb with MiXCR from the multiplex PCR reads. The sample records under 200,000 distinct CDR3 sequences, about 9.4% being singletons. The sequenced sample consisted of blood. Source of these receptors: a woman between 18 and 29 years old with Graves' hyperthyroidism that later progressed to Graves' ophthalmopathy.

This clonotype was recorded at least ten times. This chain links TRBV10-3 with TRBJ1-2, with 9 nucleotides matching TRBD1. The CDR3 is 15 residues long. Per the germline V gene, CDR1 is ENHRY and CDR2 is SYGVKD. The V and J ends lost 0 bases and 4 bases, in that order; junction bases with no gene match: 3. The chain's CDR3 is CAISESGQGIYGYTF. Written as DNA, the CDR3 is TGTGCCATCAGTGAGTCGGGACAGGGAATCTATGGCTACACCTTC.

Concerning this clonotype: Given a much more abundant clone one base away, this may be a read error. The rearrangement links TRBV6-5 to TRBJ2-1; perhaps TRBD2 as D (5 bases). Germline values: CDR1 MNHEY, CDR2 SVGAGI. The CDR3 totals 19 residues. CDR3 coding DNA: TGTGCCAGCATTTACGCCCCCACCAGTAGCGAGGAGGTCGACAATGAGCAGTTCTTC. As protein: CASIYAPTSSEEVDNEQFF.

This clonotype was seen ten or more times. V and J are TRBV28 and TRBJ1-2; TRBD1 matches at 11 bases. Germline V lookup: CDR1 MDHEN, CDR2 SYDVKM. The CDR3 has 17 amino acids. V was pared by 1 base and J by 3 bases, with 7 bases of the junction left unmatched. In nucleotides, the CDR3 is TGTGCCAGCAGTTTATTAGGACAGGGGGCGGAGGACTATGGCTACACCTTC. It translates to CASSLLGQGAEDYGYTF.

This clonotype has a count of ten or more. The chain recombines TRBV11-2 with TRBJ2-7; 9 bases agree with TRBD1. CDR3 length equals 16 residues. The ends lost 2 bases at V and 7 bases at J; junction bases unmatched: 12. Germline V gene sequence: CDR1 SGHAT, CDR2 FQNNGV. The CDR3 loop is CASSLRGWDRVGEQYF. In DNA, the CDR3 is TGTGCCAGCAGCTTACGTGGTTGGGACAGGGTTGGAGAGCAGTACTTC.

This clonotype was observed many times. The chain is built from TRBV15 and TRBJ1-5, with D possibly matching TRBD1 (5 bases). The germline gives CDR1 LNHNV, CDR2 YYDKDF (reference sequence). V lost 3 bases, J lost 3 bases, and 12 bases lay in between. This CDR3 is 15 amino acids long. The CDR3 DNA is TGTGCCACCAGCAGCGGGGGGAAACTCAATCAGCCCCAGCATTTT. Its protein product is CATSSGGKLNQPQHF.

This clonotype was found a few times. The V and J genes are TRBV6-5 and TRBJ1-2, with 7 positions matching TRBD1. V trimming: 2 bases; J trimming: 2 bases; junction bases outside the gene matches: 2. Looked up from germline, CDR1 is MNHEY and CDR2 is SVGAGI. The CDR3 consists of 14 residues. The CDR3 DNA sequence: TGTGCCAGCAGTTACGGGACAGTCAACTATGGCTACACCTTC. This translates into CASSYGTVNYGYTF.

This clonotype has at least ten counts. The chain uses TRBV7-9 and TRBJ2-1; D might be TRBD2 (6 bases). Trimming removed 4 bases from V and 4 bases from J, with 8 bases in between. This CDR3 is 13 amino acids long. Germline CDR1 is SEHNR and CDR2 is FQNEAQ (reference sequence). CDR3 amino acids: CASSSGAYNEQFF. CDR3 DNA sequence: TGTGCCAGCAGCTCGGGAGCGTACAATGAGCAGTTCTTC.

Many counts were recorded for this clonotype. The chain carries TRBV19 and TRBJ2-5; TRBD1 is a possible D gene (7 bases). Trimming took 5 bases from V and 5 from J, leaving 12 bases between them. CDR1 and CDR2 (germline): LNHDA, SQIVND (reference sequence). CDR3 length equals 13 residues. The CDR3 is CASSQQGGETQYF. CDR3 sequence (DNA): TGTGCCAGTAGTCAGCAGGGGGGTGAGACCCAGTACTTC.

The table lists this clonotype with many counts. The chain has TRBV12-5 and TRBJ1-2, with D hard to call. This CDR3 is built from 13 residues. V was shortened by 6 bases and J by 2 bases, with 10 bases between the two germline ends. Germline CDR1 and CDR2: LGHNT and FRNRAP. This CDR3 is CASGPGGNYGYTF. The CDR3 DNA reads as TGTGCTAGTGGACCGGGCGGAAACTATGGCTACACCTTC.

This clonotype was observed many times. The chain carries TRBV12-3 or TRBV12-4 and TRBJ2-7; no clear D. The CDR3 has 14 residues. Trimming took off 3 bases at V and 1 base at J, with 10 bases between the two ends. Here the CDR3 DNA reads TGTGCCAGCAGTTTCGATGGCCTTTCCTACGAGCAGTACTTC. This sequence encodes CASSFDGLSYEQYF.

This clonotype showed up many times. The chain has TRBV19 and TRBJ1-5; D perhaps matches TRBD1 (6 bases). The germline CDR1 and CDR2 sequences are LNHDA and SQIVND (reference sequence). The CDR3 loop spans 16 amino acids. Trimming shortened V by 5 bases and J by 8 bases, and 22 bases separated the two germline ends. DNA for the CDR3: TGTGCCAGTAGTGGTTTCCAGGGGTCCAGGTTAAAGCCCCAGCATTTT. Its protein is CASSGFQGSRLKPQHF.

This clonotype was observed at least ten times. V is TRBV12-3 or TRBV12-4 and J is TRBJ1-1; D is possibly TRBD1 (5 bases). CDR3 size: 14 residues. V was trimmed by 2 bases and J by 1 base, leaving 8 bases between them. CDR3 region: CASSLPGRNTEAFF. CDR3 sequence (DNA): TGTGCCAGCAGTTTACCAGGGAGGAACACTGAAGCTTTCTTT.

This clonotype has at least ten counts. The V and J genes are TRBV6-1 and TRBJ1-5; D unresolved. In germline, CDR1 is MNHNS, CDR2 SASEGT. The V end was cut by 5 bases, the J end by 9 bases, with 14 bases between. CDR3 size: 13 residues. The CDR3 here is CASSLTNSAPQHF. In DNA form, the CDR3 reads TGTGCCAGCAGTCTAACTAACAGTGCGCCCCAGCATTTT.

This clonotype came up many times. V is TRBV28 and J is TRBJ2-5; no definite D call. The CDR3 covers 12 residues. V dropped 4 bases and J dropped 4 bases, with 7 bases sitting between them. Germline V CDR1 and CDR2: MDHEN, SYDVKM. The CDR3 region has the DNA TGTGCCAGCAGTTCTTCTGCAGAGACCCAGTACTTC. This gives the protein CASSSSAETQYF.

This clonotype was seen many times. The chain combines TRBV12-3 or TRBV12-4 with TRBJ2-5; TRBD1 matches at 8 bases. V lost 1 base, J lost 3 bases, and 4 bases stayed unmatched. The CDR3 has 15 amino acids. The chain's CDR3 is CASSLDQGAKETQYF. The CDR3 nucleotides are TGTGCCAGCAGTTTAGATCAGGGGGCAAAAGAGACCCAGTACTTC.

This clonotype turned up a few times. The CDR3 region is CASSQDMSGNRIGYEQYF. DNA for the CDR3: TGTGCCAGCAGCCAAGACATGTCGGGCAATAGAATCGGCTACGAGCAGTACTTC. This chain links TRBV3-1 with TRBJ2-7; D remains unclear. Trimming took off 0 bases at V and 3 bases at J, with 21 bases between the two ends. This CDR3 is built from 18 residues. Germline V gives CDR1 LGHDT, CDR2 YNNKEL (reference sequence).

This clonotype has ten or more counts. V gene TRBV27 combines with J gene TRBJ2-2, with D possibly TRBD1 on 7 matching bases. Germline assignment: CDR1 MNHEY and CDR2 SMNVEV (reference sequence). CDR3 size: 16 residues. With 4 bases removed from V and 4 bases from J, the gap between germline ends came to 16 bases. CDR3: CASSSHRQGGTGELFF. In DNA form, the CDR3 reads TGTGCCAGCAGTTCCCACAGACAGGGAGGCACCGGGGAGCTGTTTTTT.

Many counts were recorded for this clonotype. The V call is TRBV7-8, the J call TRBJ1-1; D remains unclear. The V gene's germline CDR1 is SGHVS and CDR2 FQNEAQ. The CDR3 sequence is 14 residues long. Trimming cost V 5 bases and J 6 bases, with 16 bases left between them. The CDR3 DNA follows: TGTGCCAGCAGCCCACGCGAGGGTATCTCTGAAGCTTTCTTT. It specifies CASSPREGISEAFF. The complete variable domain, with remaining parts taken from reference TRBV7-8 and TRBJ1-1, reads GAGVSQSPRYKVAKRGQDVALRCDPISGHVSLFWYQQALGQGPEFLTYFQNEAQLDKSGLPSDRFFAERPEGSVSTLKIQRTQQEDSAVYLCASSPREGISEAFFGQGTRLTVV.

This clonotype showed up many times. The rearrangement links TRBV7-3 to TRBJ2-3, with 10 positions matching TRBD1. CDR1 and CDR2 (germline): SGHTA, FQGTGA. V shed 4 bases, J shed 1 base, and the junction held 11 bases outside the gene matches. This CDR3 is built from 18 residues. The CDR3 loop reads CASSSPGTGARGTDTQYF. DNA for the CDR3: TGTGCCAGCAGCTCACCCGGGACAGGGGCCCGAGGCACAGATACGCAGTATTTT.

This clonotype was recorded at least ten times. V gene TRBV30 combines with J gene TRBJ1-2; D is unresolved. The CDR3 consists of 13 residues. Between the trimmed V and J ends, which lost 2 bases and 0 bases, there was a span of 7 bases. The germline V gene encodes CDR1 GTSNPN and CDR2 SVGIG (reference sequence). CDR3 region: CAWSIQANYGYTF. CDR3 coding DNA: TGTGCCTGGAGTATCCAGGCTAACTATGGCTACACCTTC.

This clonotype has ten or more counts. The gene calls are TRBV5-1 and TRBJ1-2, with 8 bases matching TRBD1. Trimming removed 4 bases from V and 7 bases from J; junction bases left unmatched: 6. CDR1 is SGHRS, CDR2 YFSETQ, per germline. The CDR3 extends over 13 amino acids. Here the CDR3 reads CASSPDRAIGYTF. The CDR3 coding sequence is TGCGCCAGCAGCCCGGACAGGGCCATTGGCTACACCTTC.

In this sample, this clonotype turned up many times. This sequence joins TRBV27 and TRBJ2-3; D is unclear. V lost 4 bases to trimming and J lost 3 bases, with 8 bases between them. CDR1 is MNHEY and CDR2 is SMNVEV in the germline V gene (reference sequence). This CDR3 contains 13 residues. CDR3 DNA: TGTGCCAGCAGTTATCCTGGGACAGATACGCAGTATTTT. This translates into CASSYPGTDTQYF.

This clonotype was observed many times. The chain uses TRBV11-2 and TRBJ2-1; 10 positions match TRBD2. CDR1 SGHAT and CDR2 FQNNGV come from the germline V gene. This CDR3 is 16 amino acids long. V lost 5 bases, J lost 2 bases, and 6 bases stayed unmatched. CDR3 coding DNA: TGTGCCAGCAGCCGTACCGGGACTAGCGCCTACAATGAGCAGTTCTTC. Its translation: CASSRTGTSAYNEQFF.

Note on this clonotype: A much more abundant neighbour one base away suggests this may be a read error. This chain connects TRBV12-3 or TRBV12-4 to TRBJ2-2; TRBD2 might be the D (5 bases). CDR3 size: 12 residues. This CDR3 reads CASSWVTGELLF. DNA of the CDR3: TGTGCCAGCAGTTGGGTAACCGGGGAGCTGCTTTTT.

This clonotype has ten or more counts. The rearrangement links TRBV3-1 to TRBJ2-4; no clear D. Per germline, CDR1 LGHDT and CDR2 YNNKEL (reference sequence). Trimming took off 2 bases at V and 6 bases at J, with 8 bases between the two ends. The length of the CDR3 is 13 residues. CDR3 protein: CASSQTIRNIQYF. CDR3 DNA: TGTGCCAGCAGCCAAACCATAAGAAACATTCAGTACTTC.

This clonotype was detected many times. The CDR3 DNA is TGTGCCATCCCGGCGAAGCGGGGGGGCCTCGGTAATGAGCAGTTCTTC. The encoded protein is CAIPAKRGGLGNEQFF. The V call is TRBV10-3, the J call TRBJ2-1; 10 bases fit TRBD2. This CDR3 has 16 amino acids. Germline assignment: CDR1 ENHRY and CDR2 SYGVKD. V was pared by 8 bases and J by 7 bases, with 14 bases of the junction left unmatched.

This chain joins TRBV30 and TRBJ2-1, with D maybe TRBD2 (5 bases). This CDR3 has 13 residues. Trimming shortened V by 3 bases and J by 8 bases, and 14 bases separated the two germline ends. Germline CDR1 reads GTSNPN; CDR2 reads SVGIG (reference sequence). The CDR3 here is CAWSGTNGDEQFF. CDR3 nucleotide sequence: TGTGCCTGGAGCGGAACAAACGGGGATGAGCAGTTCTTC.